This T cell receptor (beta chain) comes out of a study of technical replicates of blood from a handful of donors (dated by TCRdb to about 2017). In regard to this clone: Its target antigen remains unknown. Qualities for individual bases were not recorded, and no much larger clone is one base off.

Trimming removed 5 bases from V and 5 bases from J; the gene matches leave 8 bases unexplained. Looking up the germline V gene yields CDR1 SGHDN and CDR2 FVKESK. From its cysteine to its phenylalanine, the CDR3 spans 15 amino acids. Just CDR3 DNA is preserved here, 45 bases in frame from base 1. The library relied on the immunoSEQ multiplex PCR assay. The table comes from immuneACCESS by way of TCRdb, which keeps in-frame sequences with V and J called. Part of the clones is missing from these tables; in studies checked, under half for an unresolved V gene and the rest for unknown reasons. For this sample the table gives some 56,000 clones, of which 80% to 95% were detected only once. Of the sample, around 4.4% is held by the ten largest clones.

The sequence links TRBV14 to TRBJ2-3, with TRBD2 identical over 9 junction bases. Source material: PBMCs. The receptor's source is a human donor in good health. Some clones in this sample may be carry-over from other donors' samples. The DNA sequence is given as TGTGCCAGCAGCTACCCCGCGACTAGCGGAGATACGCAGTATTTT. Translation gives CASSYPATSGDTQYF.